This record concerns one T cell receptor (beta chain) sequence. CDR3 length: 19 residues. Trimming left V 2 bases short and J 0 bases short, with 23 bases between. The germline V gene has CDR1 ENHRY and CDR2 SYGVKD. These data belong to a study of blood T cells in healthy people across ages. For the second PCR, which ran for about 6 to 11 cycles, a sample-barcoded 5' primer and a J-beta primer mix were used. TCRdb reanalysed the 5' RACE reads using MiXCR and keeps one entry per CDR3 protein. The sample records some 920,000 distinct CDR3 sequences, roughly 47% being singletons. The chain couples TRBV10-3 to TRBJ2-7; D perhaps matches TRBD2 (5 bases). The source of this sequence is a woman in her fifties or sixties in good health. Sequencing input: blood. DNA for the CDR3: TGTGCCATCAGTGAGGAAGGTGTATTTGGGAGACCAAGCTCCTACGAGCAGTACTTC. Translating gives CAISEEGVFGRPSSYEQYF.